This T cell receptor (beta chain) was identified in a study of a mutant IDH1 vaccine in newly diagnosed glioma. Study background: Prior therapy was radiotherapy, temozolomide, or both; most received both. The week-35 safety follow-up was V12, and the week-47 study end was V13.

Notes on this clone: Its specificity is unknown.

Time point specified: week 35, safety follow-up. With topical imiquimod, each dose of the vaccine consisted of 300 ug of mutant IDH1 20-mer peptide. Each tumor in the donors was a new WHO grade 3 or 4 astrocytoma, IDH1-mutant and ATRX-lost. CDR1 is SGHRS and CDR2 is YFSETQ in the germline V gene. This CDR3 has 17 residues. After removal of 1 base from V and 4 bases from J, the junction contained 11 bases not matched to a gene. TCRdb's copy holds only in-frame clones and misses some; the assay was immunoSEQ multiplex PCR. The data hold about 68,000 clones, with less than 90% observed a single time. The source of this sequence is a man younger than 30 with glioma. The chain employs TRBV5-1 and TRBJ1-1, with TRBD1 identical over 9 bases. Sequenced here: PBMCs, sampled from a glioma patient whose treatment included an IDH1 peptide vaccine. The CDR3 loop reads CASSLSPTGGLGTEAFF. The CDR3 coding sequence is TGCGCCAGCAGCTTGTCCCCGACAGGGGGGCTTGGCACTGAAGCTTTCTTT.